These T cell receptor beta chains were read from a single sample in a study of immune evolution from preneoplasia to lung adenocarcinoma. Produced via immunoSEQ multiplex PCR; TCRdb's table is partial and in-frame only. The sample includes thousands of clones, around three quarters of them seen just once. Sequenced: FFPE invasive lung adenocarcinoma tissue. The receptors derive from a person in their 40s with lung adenocarcinoma. CDR3s include the opening cysteine and the closing phenylalanine or tryptophan. For some rows the clone size is stated as once, few or many, or as a class when expanded; others skip it.

V gene: TRBV15
clone size: -
J gene: TRBJ1-4
CDR3 protein: CATSRDSTGQLFF

V gene: TRBV4-1
clone size: few
J gene: TRBJ2-7
CDR3 protein: CASSQGSRSYEQYF

V gene: TRBV19
clone size: -
J gene: TRBJ2-7
CDR3 protein: CASSIMAGAYEQYF

V gene: TRBV5-1
clone size: -
J gene: TRBJ1-1
CDR3 protein: CASSPTSGINTEAFF

V gene: TRBV4-1
clone size: -
J gene: TRBJ1-4
CDR3 protein: CASSLRTLRTGLNEKLFF

V gene: TRBV11-2
clone size: -
J gene: TRBJ2-7
CDR3 protein: CASSLDWRGEQYF

V gene: TRBV30
clone size: -
J gene: TRBJ1-2
CDR3 protein: CAWSAVGASYGYTF

V gene: TRBV28
clone size: -
J gene: TRBJ1-1
CDR3 protein: CASSLEQGEAFF

V gene: TRBV2
clone size: few
J gene: TRBJ2-5
CDR3 protein: CASRRQSQGGGQETQYF

V gene: TRBV19
clone size: -
J gene: TRBJ2-2
CDR3 protein: CASGRYRATGELFF

V gene: TRBV5-8
clone size: -
J gene: TRBJ2-6
CDR3 protein: CASSFRRGLSVGANVLTF

V gene: TRBV15
clone size: -
J gene: TRBJ2-7
CDR3 protein: CATSRDRQAATYEQYF

V gene: TRBV10-3
clone size: once
J gene: TRBJ2-7
CDR3 protein: CAITPGQDNEQYF

V gene: TRBV19
clone size: once
J gene: TRBJ1-1
CDR3 protein: CASSPSWMDTEAFF

V gene: TRBV2
clone size: -
J gene: TRBJ1-5
CDR3 protein: CASSGRGQPQHF

V gene: TRBV28
clone size: -
J gene: TRBJ2-1
CDR3 protein: CASSRGRQGRGNEQFF

V gene: TRBV18
clone size: -
J gene: TRBJ1-2
CDR3 protein: CASSTGTGVYGYTF

V gene: TRBV7-3
clone size: -
J gene: TRBJ1-2
CDR3 protein: CASSLDRVYGYTF

V gene: TRBV7-9
clone size: once
J gene: TRBJ2-7
CDR3 protein: CASSLEAGGIYEQYF

V gene: TRBV30
clone size: -
J gene: TRBJ2-7
CDR3 protein: CAWSVRGSWREQYF

V gene: TRBV4-1
clone size: few
J gene: TRBJ2-2
CDR3 protein: CASSQDGVGELFF

V gene: TRBV5-4
clone size: -
J gene: TRBJ1-1
CDR3 protein: CASSPPQNTEAFF

V gene: TRBV5-1
clone size: -
J gene: TRBJ1-4
CDR3 protein: CASSPQGVREKLFF

V gene: TRBV30
clone size: -
J gene: TRBJ2-1
CDR3 protein: CAWSVRGYEQFF

V gene: TRBV20-1
clone size: -
J gene: TRBJ1-3
CDR3 protein: CSASLGNTIYF

V gene: TRBV29-1
clone size: -
J gene: TRBJ2-5
CDR3 protein: CSVWGHRDRGQETQYF

V gene: TRBV7-8
clone size: -
J gene: TRBJ1-1
CDR3 protein: CASSLSRGQITLNTEAFF

V gene: TRBV19
clone size: -
J gene: TRBJ1-1
CDR3 protein: CASSIGHPNTEAFF

V gene: TRBV6-1
clone size: -
J gene: TRBJ2-1
CDR3 protein: CASSEQLPNLNEQFF

V gene: TRBV6-4
clone size: -
J gene: TRBJ2-3
CDR3 protein: CASSDSDTDTQYF

V gene: TRBV9
clone size: -
J gene: TRBJ1-2
CDR3 protein: CASSVAEGWSYGYTF

V gene: TRBV13
clone size: -
J gene: TRBJ2-7
CDR3 protein: CASSLRGGADEQYF